This TCR beta chain appears in the sequencing data of a study of shared clonotypes between healthy human individuals. Some clones are missing from TCRdb's copy, which holds only in-frame ones; the method was immunoSEQ multiplex PCR. The sample consists of about 2.3 million clones, 85% to 95% of them appearing once. The study's findings and limits: Unshared clonotypes carried lower generation probabilities than those common to all four donors.

This CDR3 contains 12 residues. Germline V gene lookup returns CDR1 SGHAT and CDR2 FQNNGV. The ends were cut back, 5 bases at V and 1 base at J, with 4 bases in the middle. In its sample, this clone was seen a few times. Its antigen is undetermined. The TCR comes from a young man in good health. Some clones in this sample may be carry-over from other donors' samples. This chain joins TRBV11-2 and TRBJ2-3; D gene ambiguous. Sequencing was performed on naive CD4+ T cells from PBMCs. Subset reported: CD45RA+ positively selected. For the CDR3, the DNA is TGTGCCAGCAGCGATGGCACAGATACGCAGTATTTT. Its protein is CASSDGTDTQYF.